Below, 31 T cell receptor beta chains from the same sample are listed, as sequenced in a study of T cells in localized non-small cell lung cancer. Generated by immunoSEQ multiplex PCR, the TCRdb table keeps only in-frame clones and is missing some. The sample yields roughly 48,000 clones, roughly 77% seen once. Sequenced here: peripheral blood, sampled before any cancer treatment. The source is a man between 40 and 70 years old with stage I squamous cell lung carcinoma.

This chain uses TRBV5-4 with TRBJ2-1; 13 bases are shared with TRBD2. The CDR3 consists of 16 residues. Germline assignment: CDR1 SGHNT and CDR2 YYREEE (reference sequence). V lost 0 bases, J lost 4 bases, and 1 base stayed unmatched. CDR3 residues: CASSLGTSGGYNEQFF. CDR3 nucleotide sequence: TGTGCCAGCAGCTTGGGGACTAGCGGGGGATACAATGAGCAGTTCTTC.

The gene calls are TRBV5-4 and TRBJ2-5, with TRBD1 matching over 8 bases. Germline V gives CDR1 SGHNT, CDR2 YYREEE (reference sequence). CDR3 length: 14 residues. V lost 5 bases and J lost 4; bases outside the gene matches: 7. CDR3 sequence: CASSLPDRGETQYF. CDR3 DNA sequence: TGTGCCAGCAGTTTGCCCGACAGGGGAGAGACCCAGTACTTC.

The J gene is TRBJ1-2, the V gene TRBV2; no clear D gene. The CDR3 runs to 12 residues. CDR1 is SNHLY and CDR2 is FYNNEI in the germline V gene. Between the trimmed V and J ends, which lost 4 bases and 1 base, there was a span of 4 bases. DNA for the CDR3: TGTGCCAGCAGTGGGGATAACTATGGCTACACCTTC. This encodes CASSGDNYGYTF. The full variable domain, rest sourced from reference TRBV2 and TRBJ1-2, is EPEVTQTPSHQVTQMGQEVILRCVPISNHLYFYWYRQILGQKVEFLVSFYNNEISEKSEIFDDQFSVERPDGSNFTLKIRSTKLEDSAMYFCASSGDNYGYTFGSGTRLTVV.

The chain uses TRBV28 and TRBJ2-2; 10 nucleotides agree with TRBD2. The CDR3 spans 17 residues. Germline CDR1 reads MDHEN; CDR2 reads SYDVKM. V was pared by 2 bases and J by 2 bases, with 5 bases of the junction left unmatched. The CDR3 DNA reads as TGTGCCAGCAGTTTAGCGAGCGGGGGGGCCAACACCGGGGAGCTGTTTTTT. Translated: CASSLASGGANTGELFF.

This chain links TRBV9 with TRBJ2-7; no reliable D call. The V gene's germline CDR1 is SGDLS and CDR2 YYNGEE. There are 14 residues in the CDR3. Trimming removed 3 bases at V and 0 bases at J, with 10 bases between. The CDR3 sequence: CASSGSLSSYEQYF. CDR3 DNA: TGTGCCAGCAGCGGATCATTGAGCTCCTACGAGCAGTACTTC.

J is TRBJ2-6 and V is TRBV5-5; 12 nucleotides line up with TRBD1. Unmatched junction bases numbered 11, after V lost 3 bases and J lost 4 bases. This CDR3 is built from 19 residues. Germline CDR1 SGHKS, CDR2 YYEKEE (reference sequence). The CDR3, as DNA: TGTGCCAGCAGCTGGTGGGACAGGGGGCGCTATGCAGGGGCCAACGTCCTGACTTTC. Translated, it gives CASSWWDRGRYAGANVLTF.

The CDR3 is CASSLGLADGGEQYF. Here the CDR3 DNA reads TGTGCCAGCAGCCTGGGACTAGCGGACGGGGGCGAGCAGTACTTC. J is TRBJ2-7 and V is TRBV7-9; 11 nucleotides agree with TRBD2. Germline-derived CDR1 and CDR2 are SEHNR and FQNEAQ (reference sequence). This CDR3 comprises 15 residues. V was pared by 5 bases and J by 6 bases, with 9 bases of the junction left unmatched.

This sequence joins TRBV7-3 and TRBJ2-2; D tentatively reads TRBD1 or TRBD2 (7 bases each). Trimming took 5 bases from V and 6 from J, leaving 13 bases between them. Germline V gives CDR1 SGHTA, CDR2 FQGTGA. The length of the CDR3 is 14 residues. The CDR3 loop reads CASSAQGRAGELFF. CDR3 nucleotides: TGTGCCAGCAGCGCACAGGGGAGGGCCGGGGAGCTGTTTTTT.

The rearrangement links TRBV27 to TRBJ1-4; the D gene is possibly TRBD1 (5 bases). V was cut by 2 bases and J by 2 bases, with 12 bases left in between. Germline lookup yields CDR1 MNHEY and CDR2 SMNVEV (reference sequence). The CDR3 sequence is 16 residues long. CDR3 sequence (DNA): TGTGCCAGCAGTTTACAGGGAACGCGGACTAATGAAAAACTGTTTTTT. It encodes CASSLQGTRTNEKLFF.

The V gene is TRBV5-6, the J gene TRBJ1-1; 9 bases are a match to TRBD1. The CDR3 length is 14 residues. Germline lookup yields CDR1 SGHDT and CDR2 YYEEEE. J gave up 10 bases and V 7 bases, and 14 bases lay outside the gene matches. The CDR3 region has the DNA TGTGCCAGCCACGCCCCGACAGGGGGGAATGGAGCTTTCTTT. Translation gives CASHAPTGGNGAFF.

The J gene is TRBJ2-7, the V gene TRBV5-6, with D maybe TRBD2 (5 bases). CDR3 size: 13 residues. Germline V gene lookup returns CDR1 SGHDT and CDR2 YYEEEE. V lost 4 bases to trimming and J lost 6 bases, with 14 bases between them. The CDR3 loop reads CASSVTGVREQYF. CDR3 nucleotide sequence: TGTGCCAGCAGCGTGACCGGGGTTCGCGAGCAGTACTTC. The full variable domain, rest sourced from reference TRBV5-6 and TRBJ2-7, is DAGVTQSPTHLIKTRGQQVTLRCSPKSGHDTVSWYQQALGQGPQFIFQYYEEEERQRGNFPDRFSGHQFPNYSSELNVNALLLGDSALYLCASSVTGVREQYFGPGTRLTVT.

The chain links TRBV9 to TRBJ1-4, with 9 bases matching TRBD1. Germline V lookup: CDR1 SGDLS, CDR2 YYNGEE. The J segment lost 8 bases and the V segment lost 4 bases, leaving 6 bases of the junction unmatched. This CDR3 comprises 14 residues. The CDR3 DNA sequence: TGTGCCAGCAGCCCCGGACAGGGGCACGAAAAACTGTTTTTT. Its protein is CASSPGQGHEKLFF.

V usage is TRBV6-5 and J usage is TRBJ2-5, with 9 bases lining up with TRBD1. This CDR3 contains 14 residues. Losses at the gene ends were 0 bases for V and 8 bases for J; bases not matched to a gene: 4. Germline V gene lookup returns CDR1 MNHEY and CDR2 SVGAGI. The CDR3 DNA is TGTGCCAGCAGTTACTCAGGGACAGGGCGAACCCAGTACTTC. This translates into CASSYSGTGRTQYF.

The chain combines TRBV30 with TRBJ1-6; D is ambiguous. This CDR3 spans 14 amino acids. Trimming removed 4 bases from V and 10 bases from J, with 17 bases in between. Germline values: CDR1 GTSNPN, CDR2 SVGIG (reference sequence). The CDR3 nucleotides read TGTGCCTGGAACACTGGCGTGGGTTGGTCACCCCTCCACTTT. Its protein is CAWNTGVGWSPLHF.

The chain links TRBV6-1 to TRBJ2-1, with 13 bases identical to TRBD2. Trimming at V came to 4 bases and at J to 10 bases, leaving 4 bases not matched to a gene. The CDR3 sequence is 14 residues long. In germline, CDR1 is MNHNS, CDR2 SASEGT. The CDR3 region is CASSATSGGAEQFF. The CDR3 DNA is TGTGCCAGCAGTGCCACTAGCGGGGGGGCCGAGCAGTTCTTC.

This sequence joins TRBV14 and TRBJ1-1; no reliable D call. V was trimmed by 1 base and J by 1 base, leaving 10 bases between them. Germline lookup yields CDR1 SGHDN and CDR2 FVKESK. The CDR3 is 15 residues long. This chain's CDR3 is CASSQVHTRNTEAFF. The CDR3, as DNA: TGTGCCAGCAGCCAAGTACATACTAGGAACACTGAAGCTTTCTTT.

CDR3: CASSEALQAHPRYEQYF. DNA of the CDR3: TGTGCCAGCAGTGAAGCGCTTCAGGCGCACCCTCGCTACGAGCAGTACTTC. The rearrangement uses TRBV6-1 and TRBJ2-7, with no clear D. In germline, CDR1 is MNHNS, CDR2 SASEGT. Trimming removed 0 bases at V and 3 bases at J, with 18 bases between. The CDR3 has 17 amino acids.

The chain joins TRBV7-9 to TRBJ2-1; D may be TRBD1 (5 bases). Per the germline V gene, CDR1 is SEHNR and CDR2 is FQNEAQ (reference sequence). The CDR3 totals 14 residues. Trimming stripped 1 base from V and 4 bases from J, with 8 bases between. The CDR3 here is CASSLGGSYNEQFF. The CDR3 bases are TGTGCCAGCAGCTTAGGGGGCAGTTACAATGAGCAGTTCTTC.

The chain employs TRBV28 and TRBJ1-6; D may be TRBD1 (5 bases). This CDR3 contains 16 residues. Germline V gene sequence: CDR1 MDHEN, CDR2 SYDVKM. Trimming cost V 4 bases and J 10 bases, with 20 bases left between them. The CDR3 nucleotides read TGTGCCAGCAGTTCCCCCGGGACCGGGCCCCAGTCACCCCTCCACTTT. This codes for CASSSPGTGPQSPLHF. The entire variable domain, with the rest obtained from reference TRBV28 and TRBJ1-6, is as follows: DVKVTQSSRYLVKRTGEKVFLECVQDMDHENMFWYRQDPGLGLRLIYFSYDVKMKEKGDIPEGYSVSREKKERFSLILESASTNQTSMYLCASSSPGTGPQSPLHFGNGTRLTVT.

CDR3 in amino acids: CASSSGGPVYGYTF. The CDR3 region has the DNA TGTGCCAGCAGTTCCGGGGGGCCTGTCTACGGCTACACCTTC. V is TRBV6-9 and J is TRBJ1-2; D is possibly TRBD1 (6 bases). This CDR3 comprises 14 residues. Trimming shortened V by 4 bases and J by 8 bases, and 17 bases separated the two germline ends. Germline CDR1 is MNHGY and CDR2 is SVAAGI.

The CDR3: CASSRQGARSTEAFF. The CDR3 DNA follows: TGTGCCAGCAGCCGACAGGGGGCAAGGAGCACTGAAGCTTTCTTT. This chain joins TRBV7-6 and TRBJ1-1, with 10 bases identical to TRBD1. Germline V lookup: CDR1 SGHVS, CDR2 FNYEAQ. Unmatched junction bases numbered 7, after V lost 5 bases and J lost 4 bases. There are 15 residues in the CDR3.

The chain is built from TRBV7-3 and TRBJ1-6, with D perhaps matching TRBD1 (5 bases). The germline gives CDR1 SGHTA, CDR2 FQGTGA. The CDR3 runs 15 residues. V gave up 4 bases and J gave up 10 bases, with 17 bases separating them. The CDR3 sequence is CASSSRAGLESPLHF. CDR3 in DNA: TGTGCCAGCAGCTCAAGGGCAGGGTTGGAATCACCCCTCCACTTT. The entire variable domain, with the rest obtained from reference TRBV7-3 and TRBJ1-6, is as follows: GAGVSQTPSNKVTEKGKYVELRCDPISGHTALYWYRQSLGQGPEFLIYFQGTGAADDSGLPNDRFFAVRPEGSVSTLKIQRTERGDSAVYLCASSSRAGLESPLHFGNGTRLTVT.

This clone was counted ten times or more. V and J are TRBV9 and TRBJ1-6; 10 nucleotides match TRBD1. The CDR3 consists of 16 residues. Germline loops: CDR1 SGDLS, CDR2 YYNGEE. J was trimmed by 9 bases and V by 0 bases; bases with no gene match: 6. CDR3 amino acids: CASSVGGGQGTSPLHF. As DNA, the CDR3 is TGTGCCAGCAGCGTAGGAGGGGGACAGGGGACTTCACCCCTCCACTTT.

The J gene is TRBJ1-6, the V gene TRBV7-8; 9 bases line up with TRBD1. The CDR3 consists of 18 residues. Germline V lookup: CDR1 SGHVS, CDR2 FQNEAQ. Germline trimming cut 2 bases from V and 9 bases from J; bases unmatched to any gene: 14. DNA for the CDR3: TGTGCCAGCAGCTTAAAGTTAGGATGGGACAGGGTAGTTTCACCCCTCCACTTT. Translated: CASSLKLGWDRVVSPLHF.

The rearrangement joins TRBV6-5 to TRBJ1-4; D perhaps matches TRBD1 (6 bases). The germline gives CDR1 MNHEY, CDR2 SVGAGI. The CDR3 contains 14 residues. With 5 bases removed from V and 8 bases from J, the gap between germline ends came to 15 bases. For the CDR3, the DNA is TGTGCCAGCAGTCTAGGGGGGGCAAGGGAAAAACTGTTTTTT. It translates to CASSLGGAREKLFF.

This clone has a handful of counts. The chain joins TRBV7-2 to TRBJ1-5, with TRBD1 as a possible D gene (5 bases). There are 14 residues in the CDR3. CDR1 SGHTA and CDR2 FQGNSA come from the germline V gene. The V and J ends lost 2 bases and 2 bases respectively, with 7 bases between them. The CDR3 coding sequence is TGTGCCAGCAGCTTACAACAGGGCAATCAGCCCCAGCATTTT. Its protein product is CASSLQQGNQPQHF.

The chain has TRBV5-1 and TRBJ2-1; tentatively, D is TRBD2 (6 bases). CDR3 length equals 14 residues. Germline CDR1 and CDR2: SGHRS and YFSETQ. Trimming cost V 0 bases and J 7 bases, with 11 bases left between them. CDR3 protein: CASSLANRGNEQFF. DNA for the CDR3: TGCGCCAGCAGCTTGGCCAATCGGGGGAATGAGCAGTTCTTC.

This clone was seen only once. This rearrangement joins TRBV27 to TRBJ2-7; TRBD2 might be the D (5 bases). The CDR3 spans 12 residues. V lost 5 bases and J 7 bases, leaving 12 bases between the germline ends. Germline loops: CDR1 MNHEY, CDR2 SMNVEV (reference sequence). CDR3 residues: CASSPPAEEQYF. The CDR3 nucleotides read TGTGCCAGCAGTCCCCCAGCGGAGGAGCAGTACTTC.

This clone was detected a few times. This chain links TRBV5-1 with TRBJ2-2, with TRBD1 as a possible D gene (5 bases). The CDR3 spans 14 residues. Trimming pared 4 bases from V and 1 base from J, leaving 8 bases between. Germline V CDR1 and CDR2: SGHRS, YFSETQ. CDR3 sequence reads: CASSQTGNTGELFF. The CDR3 DNA is TGCGCCAGCAGCCAAACAGGGAACACCGGGGAGCTGTTTTTT.

This chain links TRBV10-1 with TRBJ2-7; D is perhaps TRBD1 or TRBD2 (6 bases each). Trimming left V 3 bases short and J 3 bases short, with 9 bases between. Germline CDR1 WNHNN, CDR2 SYGVQD (reference sequence). The length of the CDR3 is 13 residues. This CDR3 is CASSDGGGYEQYF. CDR3 nucleotides: TGCGCCAGCAGTGATGGAGGGGGCTACGAGCAGTACTTC.

This sequence joins TRBV19 and TRBJ1-4, with D possibly TRBD1 on 6 matching bases. Germline CDR1 is LNHDA and CDR2 is SQIVND (reference sequence). The CDR3 runs 14 residues. V was pared by 7 bases and J by 7 bases, with 16 bases between. DNA of the CDR3: TGTGCCAGTACCCCCCCGGGGGCGATTGAAAAACTGTTTTTT. Residues: CASTPPGAIEKLFF.